A single sample gave rise to the 9 T cell receptor beta chains below, sequenced in a study of blood T cell repertoires in COVID-19 (dated by TCRdb to 2020 to 2021). Library prep was done by the immunoSEQ multiplex PCR assay. TCRdb took over this immuneACCESS table, retaining in-frame rearrangements with V and J assigned. Such tables are incomplete; in checked studies, under half of the missing clones stem from an unresolved V gene, and the remainder is unexplained. The sample profile shows 200,000 to 300,000 clones; about 91% of them were found once. The ten largest account for about 2.5% of the sample. The specimen sequenced was peripheral blood. Receptors were obtained from a person aged 18-35 years with COVID-19, enrolled during active disease.

The chain has TRBV10-1 and TRBJ2-1; 8 bases map to TRBD2. With 9 bases clipped from V and 5 bases from J, the junction kept 3 bases outside the gene matches. From germline, CDR1 is WNHNN and CDR2 SYGVQD (reference sequence). CDR3 length: 12 residues. In nucleotides, the CDR3 is TGCGCCAGGTATAGCGGGAACAATGAGCAGTTCTTC. This codes for CARYSGNNEQFF.

V and J are TRBV5-6 and TRBJ2-7, with 12 bases that match TRBD2. Germline loops: CDR1 SGHDT, CDR2 YYEEEE. The CDR3 covers 15 residues. Trimming at V came to 4 bases and at J to 4 bases, leaving 6 bases not matched to a gene. The CDR3 coding sequence is TGTGCCAGCAGCCACGGGACTAGCGGGTTGTACGAGCAGTACTTC. The encoded protein is CASSHGTSGLYEQYF. The full variable domain, with the rest looked up from reference TRBV5-6 and TRBJ2-7, is DAGVTQSPTHLIKTRGQQVTLRCSPKSGHDTVSWYQQALGQGPQFIFQYYEEEERQRGNFPDRFSGHQFPNYSSELNVNALLLGDSALYLCASSHGTSGLYEQYFGPGTRLTVT.

The chain carries TRBV28 and TRBJ2-5; perhaps TRBD2 as D (6 bases). V was cut by 2 bases and J by 10 bases, with 14 bases left in between. Per germline, CDR1 MDHEN and CDR2 SYDVKM. The CDR3 extends over 13 amino acids. The CDR3 sequence: CASSLGGIRDQYF. The CDR3 coding sequence is TGTGCCAGCAGTTTAGGAGGGATCAGGGACCAGTACTTC.

The chain has TRBV29-1 and TRBJ2-5; D is perhaps TRBD2 (6 bases). V lost 7 bases and J 5 bases, leaving 14 bases between the germline ends. This CDR3 comprises 12 residues. Germline V gene sequence: CDR1 SQVTM, CDR2 ANQGSEA. This CDR3 is CSDGGAGETQYF. CDR3 DNA sequence: TGCAGCGATGGAGGGGCAGGGGAGACCCAGTACTTC.

The V call is TRBV6-4, the J call TRBJ2-7; 10 nucleotides align to TRBD2. This CDR3 region has 16 residues. Germline lookup yields CDR1 MRHNA and CDR2 SNTAGT. The J segment lost 1 base and the V segment lost 3 bases, leaving 6 bases of the junction unmatched. CDR3: CASSEAGTSESYEQYF. In DNA, the CDR3 is TGTGCCAGCAGTGAAGCCGGGACTAGCGAATCCTACGAGCAGTACTTC.

The chain has TRBV11-2 and TRBJ2-1; D not resolved. This CDR3 is 13 amino acids long. With 1 base removed from V and 8 bases from J, the gap between germline ends came to 9 bases. CDR1 SGHAT and CDR2 FQNNGV come from the germline V gene. The CDR3 nucleotides read TGTGCCAGCAGCTTAGGAGATCAATATGAGCAGTTCTTC. Translating gives CASSLGDQYEQFF.

The chain recombines TRBV12-3 or TRBV12-4 with TRBJ1-1; possibly TRBD1 for D (6 bases). This CDR3 is 12 amino acids long. Trimming stripped 6 bases from V and 9 bases from J, with 14 bases between. CDR3 sequence (DNA): TGTGCCAGCAGACCCCAGGGGAACAAAGCTTTCTTT. The encoded protein is CASRPQGNKAFF.

This clone was seen only a few times. The chain joins TRBV24-1 to TRBJ1-2; D gene uncertain. Trimming removed 4 bases at V and 5 bases at J, with 10 bases between. CDR3 length: 13 amino acids. Germline-derived CDR1 and CDR2 are KGHDR and SFDVKD. This chain's CDR3 is CATSDRDLYGYTF. The CDR3 region has the DNA TGTGCCACCAGTGACCGAGATCTATATGGCTACACCTTC.

This clone occurred a few times. The genes are TRBV12-3 or TRBV12-4 and TRBJ1-5; TRBD1 might be the D (6 bases). This CDR3 is built from 13 residues. Trimming removed 7 bases at V and 1 base at J, with 8 bases between. CDR3 nucleotide sequence: TGTGCCAGCAACCAGGGGAGCAATCAGCCCCAGCATTTT. Protein: CASNQGSNQPQHF.